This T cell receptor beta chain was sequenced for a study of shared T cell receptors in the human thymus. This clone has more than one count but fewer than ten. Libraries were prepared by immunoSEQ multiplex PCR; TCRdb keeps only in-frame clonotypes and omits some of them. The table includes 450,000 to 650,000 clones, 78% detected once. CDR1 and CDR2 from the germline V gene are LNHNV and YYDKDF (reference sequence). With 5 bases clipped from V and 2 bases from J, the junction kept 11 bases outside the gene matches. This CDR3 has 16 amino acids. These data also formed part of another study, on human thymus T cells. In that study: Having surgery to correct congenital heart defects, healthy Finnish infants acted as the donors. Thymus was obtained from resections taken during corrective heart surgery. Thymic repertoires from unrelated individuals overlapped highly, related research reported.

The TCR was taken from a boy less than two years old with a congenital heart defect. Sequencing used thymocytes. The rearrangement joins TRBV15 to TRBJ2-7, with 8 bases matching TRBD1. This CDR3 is CATSSQDRELPYEQYF. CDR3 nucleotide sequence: TGTGCCACCAGCTCACAGGACAGGGAACTTCCCTACGAGCAGTACTTC.